The present TCR beta chain was sequenced within a study of OX40 agonist ivuxolimab in advanced cancers. Overall study: Ivuxolimab, an antibody that agonizes OX40 (CD134), was administered to the patients.

Trimming shortened V by 2 bases and J by 6 bases, and 9 bases separated the two germline ends. The CDR3 has 13 amino acids. The germline CDR1 and CDR2 sequences are MNHEY and SVGAGI. This table comes from immunoSEQ multiplex PCR, and its TCRdb copy is limited to in-frame clones, with some not included. This table has 70,000 to 90,000 clones, 70% to 90% appearing once. The source is an adult with an advanced solid tumor such as melanoma, head and neck, liver or kidney cancer. This specimen was CD4+ or CD8+ T cells sorted from blood, taken in a trial of the OX40 agonist ivuxolimab. This sequence joins TRBV6-5 and TRBJ2-3; perhaps TRBD2 as D (5 bases). The CDR3: CASSYGSLDTQYF. For the CDR3, the DNA is TGTGCCAGCAGTTACGGGAGTTTGGATACGCAGTATTTT.